These 23 T cell receptor beta chains originate from one sample sequenced in a study of cytomegalovirus exposure and HLA in healthy donors. The PCR made use of 60 Vbeta and 13 Jbeta primers. Data came from immunoSEQ multiplex PCR; TCRdb stores just in-frame clones and leaves some out. The sample carries 65,000 to 70,000 clones, around 87% recorded once. The sequenced sample was PBMCs. The origin of the receptors is a woman aged 30 to 39 in good health and CMV-seropositive.

This clone was detected once. The gene calls are TRBV27 and TRBJ2-5; TRBD2 agrees at 14 bases. The germline CDR1 and CDR2 sequences are MNHEY and SMNVEV (reference sequence). CDR3 length: 15 residues. V lost 3 bases, J lost 4 bases, and 1 base stayed unmatched. CDR3 DNA: TGTGCCAGCAGTTTCGGGACTAGCGGGAGAGAGACCCAGTACTTC. This gives the protein CASSFGTSGRETQYF.

The V and J genes are TRBV15 and TRBJ1-2; D is perhaps TRBD1 (6 bases). This CDR3 spans 17 amino acids. Germline V gives CDR1 LNHNV, CDR2 YYDKDF (reference sequence). Trimming removed 1 base at V and 4 bases at J, with 19 bases between. DNA for the CDR3: TGTGCCACCAGCAGAGGCGGGGGCGAACAGGGAATCTATGGCTACACCTTC. Residues: CATSRGGGEQGIYGYTF.

The CDR3 sequence: CASSKERDPYNEQFF. Written as DNA, the CDR3 is TGTGCCAGCTCCAAGGAGCGGGACCCCTACAATGAGCAGTTCTTC. The chain recombines TRBV2 with TRBJ2-1, with TRBD2 matching over 7 bases. Per germline, CDR1 SNHLY and CDR2 FYNNEI. CDR3 length: 15 amino acids. V shed 8 bases, J shed 2 bases, and the junction held 9 bases outside the gene matches. Together with reference TRBV2 and TRBJ2-1, the CDR3 gives the full variable domain: EPEVTQTPSHQVTQMGQEVILRCVPISNHLYFYWYRQILGQKVEFLVSFYNNEISEKSEIFDDQFSVERPDGSNFTLKIRSTKLEDSAMYFCASSKERDPYNEQFFGPGTRLTVL.

The rearrangement uses TRBV5-4 and TRBJ1-1; D might be TRBD1 (5 bases). The V and J ends lost 4 bases and 0 bases respectively, with 16 bases between them. The CDR3 runs to 16 residues. CDR1 SGHNT and CDR2 YYREEE come from the germline V gene (reference sequence). This CDR3 is CASSDLGEGMNTEAFF. Here the CDR3 DNA reads TGTGCCAGCAGCGACCTTGGGGAGGGGATGAACACTGAAGCTTTCTTT.

This rearrangement joins TRBV18 to TRBJ1-3; tentatively, D is TRBD1 (5 bases). The V end was cut by 6 bases, the J end by 4 bases, with 13 bases between. CDR1 is KGHSH and CDR2 is LQKENI in the germline V gene. The CDR3 sequence is 14 residues long. In DNA form, the CDR3 reads TGTGCCAGCTCCCCAGGGACTGGAGGAAACACCATATATTTT. Its protein is CASSPGTGGNTIYF.

The chain is built from TRBV5-4 and TRBJ1-1, with 8 bases aligning to TRBD1. The CDR3 sequence is 12 residues long. The germline V gene has CDR1 SGHNT and CDR2 YYREEE (reference sequence). V trimming: 0 bases; J trimming: 8 bases; junction bases outside the gene matches: 0. CDR3 bases: TGTGCCAGCAGCTTGGGACAGGGGGAAGCTTTCTTT. It encodes CASSLGQGEAFF.

A remark on this clone: The sample carries other DNA sequences with the same CDR3. The chain joins TRBV30 to TRBJ2-3; 10 nucleotides agree with TRBD2. The CDR3 loop spans 16 amino acids. Trimming took 3 bases from V and 1 from J; bases not matched to a gene: 7. From germline, CDR1 is GTSNPN and CDR2 SVGIG (reference sequence). DNA of the CDR3: TGTGCCTGGAGCCTGGGAGCGGGAGGGCGCACAGATACGCAGTATTTT. The encoded protein is CAWSLGAGGRTDTQYF.

This rearrangement joins TRBV30 to TRBJ1-1; D possibly corresponds to TRBD1 (5 bases). Germline loops: CDR1 GTSNPN, CDR2 SVGIG (reference sequence). V lost 6 bases to trimming and J lost 5 bases, with 19 bases between them. The CDR3 loop spans 14 amino acids. CDR3 region: CACHGRGGKTEAFF. For the CDR3, the DNA is TGTGCCTGCCATGGGAGGGGAGGGAAGACTGAAGCTTTCTTT.

The chain couples TRBV5-1 to TRBJ2-7, with 9 positions matching TRBD1. The germline V gene has CDR1 SGHRS and CDR2 YFSETQ. V lost 0 bases, J lost 5 bases, and 6 bases stayed unmatched. The CDR3 length is 15 residues. This chain's CDR3 is CASSLAGTGRNEQYF. CDR3 nucleotides: TGCGCCAGCAGCTTGGCCGGGACAGGGAGGAACGAGCAGTACTTC.

The rearrangement joins TRBV11-2 to TRBJ2-7; TRBD2 aligns across 7 bases. The CDR3 has 15 residues. Losses at the gene ends were 1 base for V and 1 base for J; bases not matched to a gene: 4. Germline V CDR1 and CDR2: SGHAT, FQNNGV. The chain's CDR3 is CASSLGSGDSYEQYF. In DNA, the CDR3 is TGTGCCAGCAGCTTAGGAAGCGGGGATTCCTACGAGCAGTACTTC.

The V call is TRBV7-9, the J call TRBJ2-7; D possibly corresponds to TRBD1 (6 bases). This CDR3 contains 16 residues. Trimming removed 1 base from V and 7 bases from J, with 20 bases in between. Germline CDR1 is SEHNR and CDR2 is FQNEAQ (reference sequence). DNA of the CDR3: TGTGCCAGCAGCTTAGATGGTTGGGGGCTTTTGGAGGAGCAGTACTTC. Encoded protein: CASSLDGWGLLEEQYF.

J is TRBJ2-1 and V is TRBV10-3; 8 nucleotides agree with TRBD2. Germline lookup yields CDR1 ENHRY and CDR2 SYGVKD. After removal of 7 bases from V and 5 bases from J, the junction contained 4 bases not matched to a gene. The CDR3 has 13 residues. The DNA of the CDR3 is TGTGCCATCAAGCGGGAGCCAAACAATGAGCAGTTCTTC. It specifies CAIKREPNNEQFF.

This rearrangement joins TRBV25-1 to TRBJ1-4, with 7 bases matching TRBD1. This CDR3 has 14 amino acids. V shed 5 bases, J shed 5 bases, and the junction held 5 bases outside the gene matches. Germline lookup yields CDR1 MGHDK and CDR2 SYGVNS. The CDR3 bases are TGTGCCAGCAGTAATGGGACAGAAAATGAAAAACTGTTTTTT. Residues: CASSNGTENEKLFF. The whole variable domain, filled in from reference TRBV25-1 and TRBJ1-4, reads EADIYQTPRYLVIGTGKKITLECSQTMGHDKMYWYQQDPGMELHLIHYSYGVNSTEKGDLSSESTVSRIRTEHFPLTLESARPSHTSQYLCASSNGTENEKLFFGSGTQLSVL.

Only a few counts were recorded for this clone. The rearrangement joins TRBV5-1 to TRBJ2-3, with D perhaps matching TRBD2 (5 bases). The CDR3 is 15 amino acids. V lost 0 bases and J lost 0, with 8 bases in between. Looked up from germline, CDR1 is SGHRS and CDR2 is YFSETQ. The DNA of the CDR3 is TGCGCCAGCAGCTTGGTAGCGTCTAGCACAGATACGCAGTATTTT. It specifies CASSLVASSTDTQYF.

The CDR3 loop is CASRLAPPWDRNEKLFF. The DNA for the CDR3 is TGTGCCAGCAGACTAGCCCCTCCTTGGGACAGAAATGAAAAACTGTTTTTT. The chain recombines TRBV7-8 with TRBJ1-4; 7 bases agree with TRBD1. Germline CDR1 and CDR2: SGHVS and FQNEAQ. CDR3 length: 17 amino acids. With V trimmed by 6 bases and J by 5 bases, 15 bases remained unmatched.

The chain employs TRBV5-5 and TRBJ2-1; 8 nucleotides align to TRBD2. CDR1 is SGHKS and CDR2 is YYEKEE in the germline V gene (reference sequence). The length of the CDR3 is 14 residues. V shed 4 bases, J shed 3 bases, and the junction held 3 bases outside the gene matches. The CDR3 here is CASSPGGVYNEQFF. The CDR3 nucleotides are TGTGCCAGCAGCCCGGGGGGGGTCTACAATGAGCAGTTCTTC.

The V gene is TRBV18, the J gene TRBJ2-1; 11 nucleotides agree with TRBD1. With 5 bases clipped from V and 8 bases from J, the junction kept 2 bases outside the gene matches. Germline assignment: CDR1 KGHSH and CDR2 LQKENI. The CDR3 extends over 13 amino acids. The chain's CDR3 is CASSRDRGYEQFF. CDR3 in DNA: TGTGCCAGCTCAAGGGACAGGGGGTATGAGCAGTTCTTC.

V usage is TRBV6-5 and J usage is TRBJ2-7, with TRBD2 as a possible D gene (5 bases). Germline values: CDR1 MNHEY, CDR2 SVGAGI. This CDR3 region has 15 residues. Trimming took 2 bases from V and 0 from J, leaving 11 bases between them. CDR3 DNA sequence: TGTGCCAGCAGTTACGCCGGGGTTAGCTCCTACGAGCAGTACTTC. Translated: CASSYAGVSSYEQYF.

The chain uses TRBV6-1 and TRBJ1-2; D may be TRBD1 (5 bases). The CDR3 loop spans 18 amino acids. The germline gives CDR1 MNHNS, CDR2 SASEGT. Trimming left V 0 bases short and J 6 bases short, with 23 bases between. The chain's CDR3 is CASSEAPSGEGGGDGYTF. The CDR3 DNA reads TGTGCCAGCAGTGAAGCGCCCTCCGGGGAGGGTGGGGGTGATGGCTACACCTTC.

This clone was recorded only once. This chain connects TRBV9 to TRBJ2-7; D remains unclear. The CDR3 contains 14 residues. V dropped 7 bases and J dropped 0 bases, with 14 bases sitting between them. Germline V CDR1 and CDR2: SGDLS, YYNGEE. CDR3 DNA: TGTGCCAGCTCGTACGGGTCGAGCTCCTACGAGCAGTACTTC. Protein: CASSYGSSSYEQYF.

The chain recombines TRBV7-2 with TRBJ2-7, with 8 bases aligning to TRBD2. The CDR3 loop spans 15 amino acids. Germline CDR1 SGHTA, CDR2 FQGNSA. The trim removed 2 bases at V and 2 bases at J, leaving 5 bases unmatched. CDR3 in amino acids: CASSLLKREPYEQYF. Here the CDR3 DNA reads TGTGCCAGCAGCTTATTGAAGCGGGAGCCCTACGAGCAGTACTTC.

The chain recombines TRBV4-2 with TRBJ2-1; the D is unclear. Trimming shortened V by 4 bases and J by 8 bases, and 9 bases separated the two germline ends. The CDR3 loop spans 12 amino acids. Germline V gene data show CDR1 as LGHNA and CDR2 as YNFKEQ. For the CDR3, the DNA is TGTGCCAGCAGCCTCAGTATCTATGAGCAGTTCTTC. Encoded protein: CASSLSIYEQFF.

In nucleotides, the CDR3 is TGTGCCAGCAGTGGCGACCGACAATACGAGCAGTACTTC. Translation gives CASSGDRQYEQYF. The rearrangement uses TRBV27 and TRBJ2-7; D remains ambiguous. Trimming cost V 5 bases and J 4 bases, with 12 bases left between them. This CDR3 comprises 13 residues. Looked up from germline, CDR1 is MNHEY and CDR2 is SMNVEV (reference sequence).